These T cell receptor beta chains were read from a single sample in a study of molecular identifiers for immune sequencing clone quantification. TCRdb reprocessed the PCR reads with MiXCR, giving one entry per CDR3 protein. Here the sample spans a few hundred thousand distinct CDR3 sequences, less than 30% being singletons. The sample was naive CD8+ T cells from blood, with Jurkat cell RNA spiked in. These receptors originate from a human donor in good health. Some libraries in this study had Jurkat cell RNA spiked in. The CDR3 runs from the conserved cysteine through the conserved F or W. The order of the fields is V gene, clone size, D gene, CDR3 protein. A D gene is named only where the DNA matches it firmly. Rows may omit the clone size; those that give it use once, few, many or a size class.

v_gene: TRBV2
abundance: many
d_gene: NA
CDR3aa: CASSVSPDTANYGYTF

v_gene: TRBV4-1
abundance: many
d_gene: NA
CDR3aa: CASSQGTLVYEQYF

v_gene: TRBV7-9
abundance: NA
d_gene: NA
CDR3aa: CASSPREGGRWTEAFF

v_gene: TRBV27
abundance: NA
d_gene: TRBD1
CDR3aa: CASSVGTGGAYTEAFF

v_gene: TRBV7-2
abundance: NA
d_gene: TRBD2
CDR3aa: CASSLGSSGRTEQYF

v_gene: TRBV9
abundance: NA
d_gene: NA
CDR3aa: CASSVGEYNEQFF

v_gene: TRBV4-3
abundance: few
d_gene: NA
CDR3aa: CASSQVVGPLDTDTQYF

v_gene: TRBV7-9
abundance: few
d_gene: TRBD1
CDR3aa: CASSSLRGGQGLAGTYNEQFF

v_gene: TRBV4-1
abundance: many
d_gene: TRBD1
CDR3aa: CASSQDRGQEANYGYTF

v_gene: TRBV13
abundance: many
d_gene: TRBD2
CDR3aa: CASSHGTSSYEQYF

v_gene: TRBV4-1
abundance: few
d_gene: NA
CDR3aa: CASSQEASELTGELFF

v_gene: TRBV7-9
abundance: few
d_gene: NA
CDR3aa: CASSPTEGYEQYF

v_gene: TRBV5-1
abundance: many
d_gene: TRBD1
CDR3aa: CASSLAAPGGWNEQYF

v_gene: TRBV27
abundance: few
d_gene: TRBD1
CDR3aa: CASSLSGQGPSYEQYF

v_gene: TRBV29-1
abundance: NA
d_gene: NA
CDR3aa: CSVDDREDYNEQFF

v_gene: TRBV27
abundance: few
d_gene: NA
CDR3aa: CASSLYGSSYEQYF

v_gene: TRBV20-1
abundance: few
d_gene: TRBD1
CDR3aa: CSARVPGGIYEQYF

v_gene: TRBV5-6
abundance: many
d_gene: NA
CDR3aa: CASSQRPSGYEQYF

v_gene: TRBV20-1
abundance: few
d_gene: TRBD2
CDR3aa: CSALTSGSSYEQYF

v_gene: TRBV27
abundance: NA
d_gene: NA
CDR3aa: CASGDYGTAVGGYTF

v_gene: TRBV13
abundance: many
d_gene: TRBD2
CDR3aa: CASEFRGLAEETQYF

v_gene: TRBV29-1
abundance: few
d_gene: NA
CDR3aa: CSVGGGTEAFF

v_gene: TRBV12-3/TRBV12-4
abundance: NA
d_gene: TRBD1
CDR3aa: CASSPRDRVSTDTQYF

v_gene: TRBV11-3
abundance: few
d_gene: TRBD1
CDR3aa: CASSLDSGTGFHEQFF

v_gene: TRBV29-1
abundance: NA
d_gene: NA
CDR3aa: CSAGLLNTEAFF

v_gene: TRBV30
abundance: many
d_gene: NA
CDR3aa: CASGDGVNTEAFF

v_gene: TRBV6-2/TRBV6-3
abundance: few
d_gene: NA
CDR3aa: CASSYGWGGRGNEQFF

v_gene: TRBV14
abundance: few
d_gene: TRBD2
CDR3aa: CASSQRTSGSGVSYEQYF

v_gene: TRBV2
abundance: few
d_gene: NA
CDR3aa: CASTEGSWVTEAFF

v_gene: TRBV19
abundance: NA
d_gene: NA
CDR3aa: CARTEGSTDTQYF

v_gene: TRBV11-2
abundance: few
d_gene: NA
CDR3aa: CASSLTRDPRNEQFF

v_gene: TRBV10-2
abundance: many
d_gene: TRBD1
CDR3aa: CASSATGPEAFF

v_gene: TRBV10-3
abundance: few
d_gene: NA
CDR3aa: CAISVGTGTDTQYF

v_gene: TRBV9
abundance: NA
d_gene: TRBD1
CDR3aa: CASSGQGLSDTQYF

v_gene: TRBV7-9
abundance: many
d_gene: NA
CDR3aa: CASIETWGLTDTQYF

v_gene: TRBV27
abundance: few
d_gene: NA
CDR3aa: CASSLVMRGPSDIQYF

v_gene: TRBV6-1
abundance: many
d_gene: NA
CDR3aa: CASSEAASLPNIQYF

v_gene: TRBV27
abundance: few
d_gene: TRBD1
CDR3aa: CASSPTGVSSYEQYF

v_gene: TRBV30
abundance: few
d_gene: NA
CDR3aa: CAWSPETSTDTQYF

v_gene: TRBV18
abundance: NA
d_gene: NA
CDR3aa: CASSPSGVTGELFF

v_gene: TRBV7-9
abundance: few
d_gene: NA
CDR3aa: CASSLTGGSTNEKLFF

v_gene: TRBV24-1
abundance: few
d_gene: TRBD1
CDR3aa: CATSELQGANEQFF

v_gene: TRBV4-2
abundance: many
d_gene: NA
CDR3aa: CASSQGLSVEQYF

v_gene: TRBV29-1
abundance: few
d_gene: NA
CDR3aa: CSVDFENSYNEQFF

v_gene: TRBV20-1
abundance: few
d_gene: NA
CDR3aa: CSARMTATYEQYF